One sample yielded the 22 T cell receptor beta chains listed below, sequenced in a study of OX40 agonist ivuxolimab in advanced cancers. Data came from immunoSEQ multiplex PCR; TCRdb stores just in-frame clones and leaves some out. The table lists around 61,000 clones, roughly 85% of them singletons, with less than 0.55% in the top ten. Sequenced here: CD4+ or CD8+ T cells sorted from blood, sampled in a trial of the OX40 agonist ivuxolimab. The source of these receptors is an adult with an advanced solid tumor such as melanoma, head and neck, liver or kidney cancer.

As DNA, the CDR3 is TGTGCCAGCAGCTTCTCTAGCACAGATACGCAGTATTTT. It translates to CASSFSSTDTQYF. The rearrangement joins TRBV7-2 to TRBJ2-3, with D uncertain. This CDR3 comprises 13 residues. In germline, CDR1 is SGHTA, CDR2 FQGNSA. Trimming left V 3 bases short and J 0 bases short, with 4 bases between.

This clone was seen only once. J is TRBJ1-5 and V is TRBV2, with D possibly TRBD1 on 5 matching bases. The length of the CDR3 is 13 residues. From germline, CDR1 is SNHLY and CDR2 FYNNEI. V lost 5 bases and J lost 3, with 8 bases in between. The CDR3 region has the DNA TGTGCCAGCAGTTTGGGGGTCAATCAGCCCCAGCATTTT. Residues: CASSLGVNQPQHF. Full variable domain (rest looked up from reference TRBV2 and TRBJ1-5): EPEVTQTPSHQVTQMGQEVILRCVPISNHLYFYWYRQILGQKVEFLVSFYNNEISEKSEIFDDQFSVERPDGSNFTLKIRSTKLEDSAMYFCASSLGVNQPQHFGDGTRLSIL.

J is TRBJ2-5 and V is TRBV9, with TRBD2 identical over 8 bases. The CDR3 is 16 amino acids. Germline trimming cut 4 bases from V and 6 bases from J; bases unmatched to any gene: 14. The germline gives CDR1 SGDLS, CDR2 YYNGEE. CDR3 protein: CASSHTPGRGGKTQYF. The CDR3 DNA reads as TGTGCCAGCAGCCACACACCCGGGAGGGGGGGAAAGACCCAGTACTTC.

This rearrangement joins TRBV7-9 to TRBJ1-6; 10 bases match TRBD1. Germline CDR1 SEHNR, CDR2 FQNEAQ (reference sequence). V dropped 5 bases and J dropped 7; count of bases not matched to a gene: 5. The CDR3 has 15 amino acids. This CDR3 is CASSPGQGGNSPLHF. The CDR3 region has the DNA TGTGCCAGCAGCCCCGGACAGGGGGGGAATTCACCCCTCCACTTT.

This chain uses TRBV30 with TRBJ1-1; 9 bases line up with TRBD1. The CDR3 has 16 amino acids. V trimming: 4 bases; J trimming: 1 base; junction bases outside the gene matches: 10. The germline V gene encodes CDR1 GTSNPN and CDR2 SVGIG (reference sequence). CDR3 DNA sequence: TGTGCCTGGAACGGGTGGACAGGGGCCAGGAACACTGAAGCTTTCTTT. This sequence encodes CAWNGWTGARNTEAFF.

The gene calls are TRBV6-5 and TRBJ1-1, with D tentatively TRBD1 (5 bases). Per germline, CDR1 MNHEY and CDR2 SVGAGI. Deletions cut 7 bases from V and 1 base from J, with 16 bases between. CDR3 length: 15 residues. The CDR3 sequence is CASTSLGGGNTEAFF. The CDR3 nucleotides are TGTGCCAGCACTTCCCTCGGGGGGGGGAACACTGAAGCTTTCTTT.

The chain joins TRBV2 to TRBJ1-2; D ambiguous. The CDR3 loop spans 15 amino acids. V dropped 3 bases and J dropped 3 bases, with 14 bases sitting between them. Germline V CDR1 and CDR2: SNHLY, FYNNEI. The CDR3 reads CASSDLLGIDYGYTF. CDR3 nucleotide sequence: TGTGCCAGCAGTGACCTTTTAGGAATCGACTATGGCTACACCTTC. The full variable domain, with the rest looked up from reference TRBV2 and TRBJ1-2, is EPEVTQTPSHQVTQMGQEVILRCVPISNHLYFYWYRQILGQKVEFLVSFYNNEISEKSEIFDDQFSVERPDGSNFTLKIRSTKLEDSAMYFCASSDLLGIDYGYTFGSGTRLTVV.

V gene TRBV5-1 combines with J gene TRBJ1-2; 12 nucleotides agree with TRBD1. The germline gives CDR1 SGHRS, CDR2 YFSETQ. V lost 4 bases to trimming and J lost 4 bases; unmatched junction nucleotides: 8. The CDR3 runs to 16 residues. DNA of the CDR3: TGCGCCAGCAGCGGGGGACAGGGGGCCTATCTCTATGGCTACACCTTC. Its translation is CASSGGQGAYLYGYTF.

This clone was picked up a small number of times. The chain carries TRBV11-2 and TRBJ1-5; 8 bases agree with TRBD1. Trimming at V came to 6 bases and at J to 7 bases, leaving 5 bases not matched to a gene. Germline lookup yields CDR1 SGHAT and CDR2 FQNNGV. There are 13 residues in the CDR3. The CDR3 sequence is CASSPGGRQPQHF. CDR3 DNA sequence: TGTGCCAGCAGTCCAGGGGGCAGACAGCCCCAGCATTTT. Variable domain in full (rest from reference TRBV11-2 and TRBJ1-5): EAGVAQSPRYKIIEKRQSVAFWCNPISGHATLYWYQQILGQGPKLLIQFQNNGVVDDSQLPKDRFSAERLKGVDSTLKIQPAKLEDSAVYLCASSPGGRQPQHFGDGTRLSIL.

This clone is a singleton in its sample. This CDR3 reads CASSGRTNYGYTF. In DNA form, the CDR3 reads TGTGCCAGTTCGGGCCGGACTAACTATGGCTACACCTTC. This rearrangement joins TRBV19 to TRBJ1-2, with no clear D. V was clipped by 8 bases and J by 0 bases, with 10 bases between them. The CDR3 sequence is 13 residues long. The germline CDR1 and CDR2 sequences are LNHDA and SQIVND (reference sequence).

This chain uses TRBV7-9 with TRBJ2-7; no clear D gene. CDR3 size: 12 residues. Trimming took off 4 bases at V and 5 bases at J, with 9 bases between the two ends. Germline CDR1 and CDR2: SEHNR and FQNEAQ (reference sequence). Here the CDR3 reads CASSSLGNEQYF. CDR3 in DNA: TGTGCCAGCAGCTCCCTGGGAAACGAGCAGTACTTC.

The genes are TRBV15 and TRBJ2-7; 7 bases agree with TRBD1. The CDR3 sequence is 12 residues long. After removal of 8 bases from V and 4 bases from J, the junction contained 5 bases not matched to a gene. Germline V gene data show CDR1 as LNHNV and CDR2 as YYDKDF (reference sequence). The DNA of the CDR3 is TGTGCCACCTCTGTGACAGGGTACGAGCAGTACTTC. This gives the protein CATSVTGYEQYF.

J is TRBJ2-7 and V is TRBV9; D is perhaps TRBD2 (5 bases). Between the trimmed V and J ends, which lost 0 bases and 1 base, there was a span of 8 bases. Germline V gene data show CDR1 as SGDLS and CDR2 as YYNGEE. The CDR3 runs 14 residues. The CDR3 here is CASSVGTVSYEQYF. The CDR3 region has the DNA TGTGCCAGCAGCGTAGGGACTGTTTCCTACGAGCAGTACTTC.

The rearrangement joins TRBV2 to TRBJ2-2; TRBD1 matches at 10 bases. Per the germline V gene, CDR1 is SNHLY and CDR2 is FYNNEI. This CDR3 has 18 amino acids. The V segment lost 3 bases and the J segment 1 base; nucleotides outside the gene matches: 8. The CDR3 loop reads CASSDVPGTGVNTGELFF. In DNA, the CDR3 is TGTGCCAGCAGTGATGTGCCGGGGACAGGGGTGAACACCGGGGAGCTGTTTTTT.

About this clone: A much larger clone differs from this one at a single base, so this may be a read error. This CDR3 reads CASSQVRGVYDYTF. CDR3 coding DNA: TGTGCCAGCAGCCAAGTACGGGGCGTCTATGACTACACCTTC. V is TRBV4-2 and J is TRBJ1-2, with a possible D match to TRBD1 (5 bases). The CDR3 totals 14 residues. Germline loops: CDR1 LGHNA, CDR2 YNFKEQ.

The chain carries TRBV27 and TRBJ2-5, with a possible D match to TRBD1 (6 bases). V shed 11 bases and J shed 5 bases, with 21 bases lying between them. The CDR3 totals 14 residues. Germline-derived CDR1 and CDR2 are MNHEY and SMNVEV (reference sequence). The CDR3 DNA is TGTGCCGTAGCCTCAGGGGTAGCGACCGAGACCCAGTACTTC. Encoded protein: CAVASGVATETQYF.

The CDR3 protein is CASSDRDRVKLFF. DNA for the CDR3: TGTGCCAGCAGCGACCGGGACAGGGTTAAACTGTTTTTT. The chain couples TRBV2 to TRBJ1-4, with 9 bases aligning to TRBD1. Germline CDR1 SNHLY, CDR2 FYNNEI. V was clipped by 6 bases and J by 11 bases; unmatched bases: 7. This CDR3 region has 13 residues.

The chain combines TRBV28 with TRBJ1-2; 9 nucleotides line up with TRBD1. CDR1 is MDHEN and CDR2 is SYDVKM in the germline V gene. CDR3 length equals 14 residues. V shed 4 bases and J 4 bases; nucleotides not matched to a gene: 4. In nucleotides, the CDR3 is TGTGCCAGCAGTTCCCTGGGACAGGGCTATGGCTACACCTTC. Protein: CASSSLGQGYGYTF.

The V gene is TRBV6-5, the J gene TRBJ2-7, with D perhaps TRBD2 (5 bases). Germline V lookup: CDR1 MNHEY, CDR2 SVGAGI. The CDR3 spans 14 residues. Trimming removed 5 bases from V and 1 base from J, with 12 bases in between. DNA for the CDR3: TGTGCCAGCAGTGTCCAGCGGTCTTCCTACGAGCAGTACTTC. Translating it yields CASSVQRSSYEQYF.

The DNA for the CDR3 is TGTGCCAGCAGCCGCCGGGACAATGAGCAGTTCTTC. Translation: CASSRRDNEQFF. The chain joins TRBV11-3 to TRBJ2-1; D remains unclear. From germline, CDR1 is SGHNT and CDR2 YENEEA. The V gene lost 5 bases and the J gene lost 5 bases, with 7 bases spanning the gap. This CDR3 contains 12 residues. Together with reference TRBV11-3 and TRBJ2-1, the CDR3 gives the full variable domain: EAGVVQSPRYKIIEKKQPVAFWCNPISGHNTLYWYLQNLGQGPELLIRYENEEAVDDSQLPKDRFSAERLKGVDSTLKIQPAELGDSAVYLCASSRRDNEQFFGPGTRLTVL.

The chain couples TRBV27 to TRBJ1-5; D possibly corresponds to TRBD1 (6 bases). This CDR3 has 15 amino acids. Germline V gene sequence: CDR1 MNHEY, CDR2 SMNVEV (reference sequence). V gave up 3 bases and J gave up 4 bases, with 13 bases separating them. CDR3 nucleotide sequence: TGTGCCAGCAGTTTTACGGGGGCGCAGAATCAGCCCCAGCATTTT. This sequence encodes CASSFTGAQNQPQHF.

The chain recombines TRBV7-9 with TRBJ1-5; D is ambiguous. The CDR3 contains 12 residues. V was trimmed by 1 base and J by 9 bases, leaving 7 bases between them. Looked up from germline, CDR1 is SEHNR and CDR2 is FQNEAQ (reference sequence). Here the CDR3 reads CASSLESMPQHF. DNA of the CDR3: TGTGCCAGCAGCTTAGAATCAATGCCCCAGCATTTT.